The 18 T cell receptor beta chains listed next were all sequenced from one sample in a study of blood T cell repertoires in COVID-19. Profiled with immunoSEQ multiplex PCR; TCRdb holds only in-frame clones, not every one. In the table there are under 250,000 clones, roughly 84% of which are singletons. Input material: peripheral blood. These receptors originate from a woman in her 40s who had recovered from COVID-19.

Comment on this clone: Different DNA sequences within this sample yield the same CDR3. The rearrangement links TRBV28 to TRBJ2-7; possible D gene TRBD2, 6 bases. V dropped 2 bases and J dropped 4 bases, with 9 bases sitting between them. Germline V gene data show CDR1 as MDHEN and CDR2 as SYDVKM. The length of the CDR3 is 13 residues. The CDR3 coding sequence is TGTGCCAGCAGTTTAGCGGGGCCGTACGAGCAGTACTTC. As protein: CASSLAGPYEQYF.

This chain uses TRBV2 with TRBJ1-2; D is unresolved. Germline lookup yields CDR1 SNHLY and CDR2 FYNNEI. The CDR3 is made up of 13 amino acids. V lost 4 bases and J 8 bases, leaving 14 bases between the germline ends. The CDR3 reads CASSVEGAGGYTF. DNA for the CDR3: TGTGCCAGCAGTGTTGAGGGCGCGGGGGGCTACACCTTC.

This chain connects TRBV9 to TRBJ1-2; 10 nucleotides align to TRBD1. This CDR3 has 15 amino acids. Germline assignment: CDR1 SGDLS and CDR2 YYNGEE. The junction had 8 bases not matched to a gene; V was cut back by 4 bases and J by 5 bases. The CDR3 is CASSPTGQGWYGYTF. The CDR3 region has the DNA TGTGCCAGCAGCCCAACGGGACAGGGGTGGTATGGCTACACCTTC.

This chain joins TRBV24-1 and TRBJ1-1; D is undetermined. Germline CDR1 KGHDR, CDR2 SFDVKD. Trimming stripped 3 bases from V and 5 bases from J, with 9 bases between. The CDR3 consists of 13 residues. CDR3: CATSDPGMTEAFF. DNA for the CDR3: TGTGCCACCAGTGATCCCGGGATGACTGAAGCTTTCTTT.

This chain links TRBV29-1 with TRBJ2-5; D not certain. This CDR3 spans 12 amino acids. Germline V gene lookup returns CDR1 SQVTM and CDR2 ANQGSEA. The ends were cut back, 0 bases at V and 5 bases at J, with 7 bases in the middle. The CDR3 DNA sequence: TGCAGCGTTGAAGATCGTCCGGAGACCCAGTACTTC. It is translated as CSVEDRPETQYF.

The CDR3 here is CASSQPNRGRREKLFF. DNA of the CDR3: TGCGCCAGCAGCCAACCCAACAGGGGGCGCCGCGAAAAACTGTTTTTT. The chain carries TRBV4-1 and TRBJ1-4; TRBD1 matches at 9 bases. This CDR3 is built from 16 residues. V lost 2 bases, J lost 8 bases, and 9 bases stayed unmatched. Germline V gene sequence: CDR1 MGHRA, CDR2 YSYEKL.

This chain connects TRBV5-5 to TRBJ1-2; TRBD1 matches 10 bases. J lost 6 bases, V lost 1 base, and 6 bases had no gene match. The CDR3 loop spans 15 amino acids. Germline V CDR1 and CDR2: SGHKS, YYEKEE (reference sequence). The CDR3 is CASSLSGQGHDGYTF. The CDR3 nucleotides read TGTGCCAGCAGCTTGTCGGGACAGGGGCACGATGGCTACACCTTC.

CDR3 DNA: TGTGCACTAAGAGGGGCCAACGTCCTGACTTTC. Its protein is CALRGANVLTF. This chain links TRBV2 with TRBJ2-6, with D unclear. The CDR3 length is 11 residues. Germline V lookup: CDR1 SNHLY, CDR2 FYNNEI. The complete variable domain, with remaining parts taken from reference TRBV2 and TRBJ2-6, reads EPEVTQTPSHQVTQMGQEVILRCVPISNHLYFYWYRQILGQKVEFLVSFYNNEISEKSEIFDDQFSVERPDGSNFTLKIRSTKLEDSAMYFCALRGANVLTFGAGSRLTVL.

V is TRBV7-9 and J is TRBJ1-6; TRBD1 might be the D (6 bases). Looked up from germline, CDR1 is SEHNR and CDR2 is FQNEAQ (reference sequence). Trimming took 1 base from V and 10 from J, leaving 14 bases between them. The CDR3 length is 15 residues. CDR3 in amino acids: CASSLEQGGRSPLHF. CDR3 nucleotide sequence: TGTGCCAGCAGCTTAGAACAGGGTGGGCGCTCACCCCTCCACTTT.

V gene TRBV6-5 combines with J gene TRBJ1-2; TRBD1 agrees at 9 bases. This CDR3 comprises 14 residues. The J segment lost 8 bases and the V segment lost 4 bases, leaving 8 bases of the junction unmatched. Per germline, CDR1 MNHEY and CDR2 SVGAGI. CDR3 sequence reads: CASSSQGARRGYTF. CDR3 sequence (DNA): TGTGCCAGCAGTTCACAGGGGGCGAGGAGGGGCTACACCTTC.

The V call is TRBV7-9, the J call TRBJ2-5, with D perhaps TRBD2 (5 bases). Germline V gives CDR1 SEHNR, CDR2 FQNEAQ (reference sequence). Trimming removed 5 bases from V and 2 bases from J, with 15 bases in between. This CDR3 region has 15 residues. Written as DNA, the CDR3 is TGTGCCAGCAGCCTAGGGAGTAGCGCGCAAGAGACCCAGTACTTC. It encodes CASSLGSSAQETQYF.

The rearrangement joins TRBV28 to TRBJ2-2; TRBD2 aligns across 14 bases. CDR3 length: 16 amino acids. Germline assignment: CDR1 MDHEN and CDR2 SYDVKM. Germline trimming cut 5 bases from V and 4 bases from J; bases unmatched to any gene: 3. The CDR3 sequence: CASSPGTSGGTGELFF. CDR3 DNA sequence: TGTGCCAGCAGTCCCGGGACTAGCGGGGGCACCGGGGAGCTGTTTTTT.

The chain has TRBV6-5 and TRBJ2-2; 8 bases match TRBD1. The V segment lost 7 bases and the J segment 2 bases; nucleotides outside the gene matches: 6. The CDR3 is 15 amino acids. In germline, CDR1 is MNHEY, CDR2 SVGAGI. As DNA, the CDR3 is TGTGCCAGCAACGAAGGGACAGGCAACACCGGGGAGCTGTTTTTT. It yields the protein CASNEGTGNTGELFF.

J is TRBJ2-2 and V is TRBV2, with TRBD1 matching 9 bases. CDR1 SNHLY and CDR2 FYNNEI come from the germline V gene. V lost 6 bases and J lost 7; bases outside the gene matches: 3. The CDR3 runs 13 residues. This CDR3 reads CASRMTGGGELFF. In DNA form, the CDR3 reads TGTGCCAGCAGGATGACAGGGGGCGGGGAGCTGTTTTTT. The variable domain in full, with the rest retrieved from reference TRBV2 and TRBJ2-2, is EPEVTQTPSHQVTQMGQEVILRCVPISNHLYFYWYRQILGQKVEFLVSFYNNEISEKSEIFDDQFSVERPDGSNFTLKIRSTKLEDSAMYFCASRMTGGGELFFGEGSRLTVL.

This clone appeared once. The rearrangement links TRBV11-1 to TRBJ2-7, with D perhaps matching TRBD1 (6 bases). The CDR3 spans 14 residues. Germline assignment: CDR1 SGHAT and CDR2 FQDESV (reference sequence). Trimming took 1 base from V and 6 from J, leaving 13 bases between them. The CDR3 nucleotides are TGTGCCAGCAGCTTAGTGGGTCAGGGGACCGAGCAGTACTTC. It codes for CASSLVGQGTEQYF.

This chain's CDR3 is CASSKNTGDGYTF. The CDR3 nucleotides read TGTGCCAGCAGCAAAAATACAGGGGATGGCTACACCTTC. This chain uses TRBV7-2 with TRBJ1-2; 7 bases agree with TRBD1. The junction had 6 bases not matched to a gene; V was cut back by 5 bases and J by 6 bases. Germline lookup yields CDR1 SGHTA and CDR2 FQGNSA. The CDR3 has 13 amino acids.

For the CDR3, the DNA is TGTGCCAGCTCACACAAGGGACAGCCAAATTTTGCGTACGAGCAGTACTTC. As protein: CASSHKGQPNFAYEQYF. This rearrangement joins TRBV18 to TRBJ2-7, with 7 bases fitting TRBD1. Germline CDR1 KGHSH, CDR2 LQKENI. There are 17 residues in the CDR3. The ends lost 4 bases at V and 4 bases at J; junction bases unmatched: 16.

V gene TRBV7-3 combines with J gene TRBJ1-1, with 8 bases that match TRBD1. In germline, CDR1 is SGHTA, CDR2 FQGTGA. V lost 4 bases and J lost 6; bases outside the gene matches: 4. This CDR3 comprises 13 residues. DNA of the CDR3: TGTGCCAGCAGCTCCAGGGGGCAGGCTGAAGCTTTCTTT. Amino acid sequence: CASSSRGQAEAFF.